This is a list of T cell receptor beta chains from one sample in a study of radiotherapy plus CTLA-4 blockade in lung cancer. Profiling relied on immunoSEQ multiplex PCR, and the TCRdb table lists in-frame clones only, not all of them. The data contain 30,000 to 35,000 clones, 80% to 90% of them singletons. The input for sequencing was peripheral blood, taken from a patient treated with radiotherapy plus ipilimumab. The receptor set was obtained from a human donor with non-small cell lung cancer that progressed on radiotherapy plus ipilimumab. The CDR3 runs from the conserved cysteine through the conserved F or W. A clone size is listed for some rows: how often the clone was seen (once, few, many), or a class if it is expanded.

V	size	J	length	CDR3
TRBV2	-	TRBJ2-5	14	CASNERGYQETQYF
TRBV10-3	few	TRBJ1-2	12	CAISVTGYGYTF
TRBV9	-	TRBJ1-2	14	CASSVDSYAHGYTF
TRBV11-1	-	TRBJ2-3	17	CASSLNSAGGSADTQYF
TRBV27	-	TRBJ1-5	14	CASSFTGDNQPQHF
TRBV7-2	-	TRBJ1-2	13	CASSFTDRGGYTF
TRBV19	few	TRBJ2-2	12	CASFGGTGELFF
TRBV18	-	TRBJ2-5	14	CASSPLLGQETQYF
TRBV4-1	few	TRBJ1-5	14	CASSQDWGNQPQHF
TRBV19	-	TRBJ1-2	15	CASSWGQLTNYGYTF
TRBV7-3	-	TRBJ2-3	17	CASSLESAGKIGDTQYF
TRBV6-1	-	TRBJ2-7	13	CASSESLAREQYF
TRBV5-1	-	TRBJ2-3	14	CASSAGGPGDTQYF
TRBV5-1	-	TRBJ1-1	14	CASSSRRGDTEAFF
TRBV5-1	-	TRBJ1-2	15	CASSWGTGKGYGYTF
TRBV5-5	-	TRBJ1-5	13	CASSLHREQPQHF
TRBV25-1	-	TRBJ2-5	10	CATGDIRQYF
TRBV2	-	TRBJ1-4	15	CASSETQGGNEKLFF
TRBV10-3	-	TRBJ1-5	14	CAISWGLGFQPQHF
TRBV6-1	-	TRBJ1-5	14	CASSSEASNQPQHF